A single sample is the source of the 21 T cell receptor beta chains below, sequenced in a study of blood T cell repertoires in COVID-19. Produced via immunoSEQ multiplex PCR; TCRdb's table is partial and in-frame only. The top ten clones hold approximately 10% of a sample with approximately 330,000 clones, roughly 89% of them seen once. The sample consisted of peripheral blood. These receptors came from a man aged 25 to 40 with COVID-19, enrolled during active disease.

The chain recombines TRBV7-7 with TRBJ2-7, with 9 bases matching TRBD1. Germline loops: CDR1 SSHAT, CDR2 FNYEAQ (reference sequence). The junction had 4 bases not matched to a gene; V was cut back by 4 bases and J by 0 bases. This CDR3 spans 15 amino acids. CDR3 amino acids: CASSWGQGDSYEQYF. The DNA of the CDR3 is TGTGCCAGCAGCTGGGGACAGGGAGACTCCTACGAGCAGTACTTC.

CDR3 DNA sequence: TGTGCCAGCACCCGGACAGGGATCACTGAAGCTTTCTTT. As protein: CASTRTGITEAFF. The chain combines TRBV12-3 or TRBV12-4 with TRBJ1-1, with 8 bases matching TRBD1. V gave up 7 bases and J gave up 4 bases; unmatched junction bases: 5. This CDR3 is 13 amino acids long.

The J gene is TRBJ2-1, the V gene TRBV5-5, with TRBD1 identical over 8 bases. Germline CDR1 is SGHKS and CDR2 is YYEKEE (reference sequence). J lost 0 bases, V lost 0 bases, and 2 bases had no gene match. The CDR3 totals 16 residues. CDR3 sequence: CASSLATGASYNEQFF. The CDR3 DNA reads TGTGCCAGCAGCTTGGCGACAGGGGCCTCCTACAATGAGCAGTTCTTC.

The gene calls are TRBV14 and TRBJ2-2; D possibly corresponds to TRBD1 (6 bases). Germline V gives CDR1 SGHDN, CDR2 FVKESK. This CDR3 has 14 amino acids. V was clipped by 2 bases and J by 9 bases, with 13 bases between them. For the CDR3, the DNA is TGTGCCAGCAGCCAATATACAGGGCAACGGGAGCTGTTTTTT. Its translation: CASSQYTGQRELFF. The whole variable domain, filled in from reference TRBV14 and TRBJ2-2, reads EAGVTQFPSHSVIEKGQTVTLRCDPISGHDNLYWYRRVMGKEIKFLLHFVKESKQDESGMPNNRFLAERTGGTYSTLKVQPAELEDSGVYFCASSQYTGQRELFFGEGSRLTVL.

V usage is TRBV18 and J usage is TRBJ1-2; D might be TRBD1 (5 bases). This CDR3 has 13 residues. The V end was cut by 5 bases, the J end by 8 bases, with 15 bases between. The germline CDR1 and CDR2 sequences are KGHSH and LQKENI. Written as DNA, the CDR3 is TGTGCCAGCTCATATCAGGGAGGGCTCGGCTACACCTTC. This sequence encodes CASSYQGGLGYTF.

This chain joins TRBV18 and TRBJ1-2; TRBD1 might be the D (5 bases). This CDR3 has 15 amino acids. From germline, CDR1 is KGHSH and CDR2 LQKENI. Trimming removed 3 bases from V and 6 bases from J, with 17 bases in between. CDR3 in amino acids: CASSPTADTLDGYTF. CDR3 coding DNA: TGTGCCAGCTCACCCACCGCGGACACGCTGGATGGCTACACCTTC.

The rearrangement links TRBV4-2 to TRBJ2-1, with 7 nucleotides matching TRBD1. CDR3 size: 15 residues. CDR1 and CDR2 from the germline V gene are LGHNA and YNFKEQ. Losses at the gene ends were 4 bases for V and 6 bases for J; bases not matched to a gene: 9. The DNA for the CDR3 is TGTGCCAGCAGCCTAACCGGACAGGCGGGCAATGAGCAGTTCTTC. Protein product: CASSLTGQAGNEQFF.

The chain combines TRBV7-6 with TRBJ2-3, with 10 nucleotides matching TRBD1. CDR1 SGHVS and CDR2 FNYEAQ come from the germline V gene. The CDR3 spans 14 residues. The J segment lost 5 bases and the V segment lost 3 bases, leaving 2 bases of the junction unmatched. CDR3 sequence reads: CASSFGTGVDTQYF. CDR3 DNA sequence: TGTGCCAGCAGCTTCGGGACAGGGGTAGATACGCAGTATTTT.

About this clone itself: Different DNA sequences within this sample yield the same CDR3. This rearrangement joins TRBV29-1 to TRBJ1-5, with TRBD1 as a possible D gene (5 bases). CDR3 length: 12 residues. Per the germline V gene, CDR1 is SQVTM and CDR2 is ANQGSEA. The V end was cut by 4 bases, the J end by 5 bases, with 9 bases between. CDR3 DNA sequence: TGCAGCGTTGGGGCCAGGGATCAGCCCCAGCATTTT. This gives the protein CSVGARDQPQHF.

In DNA form, the CDR3 reads TGTGCCAGCCTGAGGGAACAGGGGGACTATGGCTACACCTTC. The encoded protein is CASLREQGDYGYTF. The V and J genes are TRBV2 and TRBJ1-2; 8 bases are shared with TRBD1. Trimming removed 8 bases from V and 3 bases from J; junction bases left unmatched: 8. Germline V gene sequence: CDR1 SNHLY, CDR2 FYNNEI. The CDR3 sequence is 14 residues long. Supplemented by reference TRBV2 and TRBJ1-2, the full variable domain reads EPEVTQTPSHQVTQMGQEVILRCVPISNHLYFYWYRQILGQKVEFLVSFYNNEISEKSEIFDDQFSVERPDGSNFTLKIRSTKLEDSAMYFCASLREQGDYGYTFGSGTRLTVV.

The chain joins TRBV4-2 to TRBJ1-2, with a weak D call TRBD1 (5 bases). CDR3 length: 16 amino acids. Trimming stripped 4 bases from V and 1 base from J, with 16 bases between. Germline CDR1 and CDR2: LGHNA and YNFKEQ. Written as DNA, the CDR3 is TGTGCCAGCAGCCCAAGACTTACAGGAGATAACTATGGCTACACCTTC. It yields the protein CASSPRLTGDNYGYTF.

This clone has more than one count but fewer than ten. The V call is TRBV4-3, the J call TRBJ2-7, with D possibly being TRBD2 (6 bases). Deletions cut 1 base from V and 2 bases from J, with 9 bases between. The CDR3 contains 14 residues. Germline-derived CDR1 and CDR2 are LGHNA and YSLEER. The CDR3 DNA reads as TGCGCCAGCAGCCAAGGACTAGGCACCTACGAGCAGTACTTC. Translation: CASSQGLGTYEQYF.

This clone has just one count. This sequence joins TRBV7-6 and TRBJ2-1, with 9 bases fitting TRBD2. This CDR3 spans 15 amino acids. J was trimmed by 4 bases and V by 4 bases; bases with no gene match: 5. Germline V gene sequence: CDR1 SGHVS, CDR2 FNYEAQ. In nucleotides, the CDR3 is TGTGCCAGCAGCTCGGCTAGCGGGAATTACAATGAGCAGTTCTTC. Its protein product is CASSSASGNYNEQFF.

This chain connects TRBV27 to TRBJ2-3; D gene ambiguous. The CDR3 runs 13 residues. Germline V gene data show CDR1 as MNHEY and CDR2 as SMNVEV (reference sequence). The ends were cut back, 6 bases at V and 3 bases at J, with 10 bases in the middle. This chain's CDR3 is CASRLPSTDTQYF. CDR3 in DNA: TGTGCCAGCAGGCTACCTTCTACAGATACGCAGTATTTT.

This chain uses TRBV3-1 (or the pseudogene TRBV3-2) with TRBJ1-2; 7 nucleotides match TRBD1. This CDR3 has 16 amino acids. After removal of 4 bases from V and 4 bases from J, the junction contained 12 bases not matched to a gene. The V gene's germline CDR1 is LGHDT and CDR2 YNNKEL (reference sequence). The CDR3 DNA follows: TGTGCCAGCAGCCGGAATGGGGCAGGGGGAACCTATGGCTACACCTTC. Translated, it gives CASSRNGAGGTYGYTF.

The chain carries TRBV29-1 and TRBJ1-1, with D possibly matching TRBD1 (5 bases). The germline V gene encodes CDR1 SQVTM and CDR2 ANQGSEA. The CDR3 consists of 12 residues. The V end was cut by 4 bases, the J end by 5 bases, with 11 bases between. CDR3 in DNA: TGCAGCGTTGTGGAAAGGGGAACTGAAGCTTTCTTT. Amino acids: CSVVERGTEAFF. Full variable domain (remainder filled in from reference TRBV29-1 and TRBJ1-1): SAVISQKPSRDICQRGTSLTIQCQVDSQVTMMFWYRQQPGQSLTLIATANQGSEATYESGFVIDKFPISRPNLTFSTLTVSNMSPEDSSIYLCSVVERGTEAFFGQGTRLTVV.

About this clone: At the DNA level, this CDR3 is encoded by other sequences in the same sample as well. The V gene is TRBV7-2, the J gene TRBJ2-7; D might be TRBD1 (5 bases). The germline V and J ends were trimmed by 4 bases and 0 bases, with 10 bases remaining between them. Looked up from germline, CDR1 is SGHTA and CDR2 is FQGNSA. The CDR3 spans 14 residues. CDR3 in amino acids: CASSSRTGSYEQYF. The CDR3 DNA reads as TGTGCCAGCAGCTCCAGAACAGGCTCCTACGAGCAGTACTTC.

The chain is built from TRBV9 and TRBJ1-1; D is perhaps TRBD1 (6 bases). Germline-derived CDR1 and CDR2 are SGDLS and YYNGEE. Trimming pared 0 bases from V and 4 bases from J, leaving 10 bases between. This CDR3 spans 14 amino acids. Here the CDR3 DNA reads TGTGCCAGCAGCGTAGGAGGGGGGGGCACTGAAGCTTTCTTT. Residues: CASSVGGGGTEAFF.

The chain combines TRBV7-3 with TRBJ1-1; 9 nucleotides agree with TRBD1. With 4 bases clipped from V and 7 bases from J, the junction kept 10 bases outside the gene matches. This CDR3 has 15 residues. Germline V gene data show CDR1 as SGHTA and CDR2 as FQGTGA. The CDR3 reads CASSSQTGGIGEAFF. The CDR3 coding sequence is TGTGCCAGCAGCTCCCAAACAGGGGGCATTGGTGAAGCTTTCTTT.

The V call is TRBV7-2, the J call TRBJ2-1; TRBD2 is a possible D gene (6 bases). Trimming took off 5 bases at V and 9 bases at J, with 14 bases between the two ends. The CDR3 has 13 residues. Germline CDR1 reads SGHTA; CDR2 reads FQGNSA. The CDR3 DNA follows: TGTGCCAGCAGCACGATAACTAGCTCTGAGCAGTTCTTC. Translation gives CASSTITSSEQFF. The whole variable domain, remainder taken from reference TRBV7-2 and TRBJ2-1, is GAGVSQSPSNKVTEKGKDVELRCDPISGHTALYWYRQSLGQGLEFLIYFQGNSAPDKSGLPSDRFSAERTGGSVSTLTIQRTQQEDSAVYLCASSTITSSEQFFGPGTRLTVL.

This clone appeared a single time. The V and J genes are TRBV6-2 or TRBV6-3 and TRBJ2-7, with D unclear. Germline V gene lookup returns CDR1 MNHEY and CDR2 SVGEGT. V was shortened by 4 bases and J by 6 bases, with 10 bases between the two germline ends. The CDR3 consists of 12 residues. The CDR3 here is CASSSNSGEQYF. The CDR3 DNA is TGTGCCAGCAGTTCCAATTCGGGCGAGCAGTACTTC.